These 8 T cell receptor beta chains came from one sample sequenced in a study of response to subunit inactivated influenza vaccine. Using its own MiXCR run on the RT-PCR reads, TCRdb lists one record per CDR3 protein. The sample gives around 200,000 distinct CDR3 sequences, approximately 12% of which show up once; 25% to 35% is in the top ten. This sample also appeared in a second study, on T cells expressing NK-cell markers. As that report states: A 5'RACE template switching approach incorporating UMIs was used to make TCR beta cDNA.

Here the sequenced sample was CD8+ T cells sorted from PBMCs, taken 11 to 12 days after vaccination. All receptors derive from a man in his fifties or sixties who received an inactivated influenza vaccine.

The rearrangement uses TRBV19 and TRBJ2-3; the match to TRBD2 covers 7 bases. The junction had 12 bases not matched to a gene; V was cut back by 3 bases and J by 6 bases. Germline V gives CDR1 LNHDA, CDR2 SQIVND (reference sequence). The CDR3 is 16 residues long. CDR3 loop: CASSMGLSGYTDTQYF. DNA for the CDR3: TGTGCCAGTAGTATGGGTCTTAGCGGGTATACGGATACGCAGTATTTT.

The table lists this clonotype with a few counts. The chain uses TRBV29-1 and TRBJ2-1; D gene uncertain. The CDR3 length is 14 residues. Trimming shortened V by 4 bases and J by 0 bases, and 10 bases separated the two germline ends. CDR1 is SQVTM, CDR2 ANQGSEA, per germline. The CDR3 protein is CSVGVESSYNEQFF. CDR3 DNA sequence: TGCAGCGTTGGGGTTGAGAGCTCCTACAATGAGCAGTTCTTC.

The V and J genes are TRBV13 and TRBJ2-7; no definite D call. The V and J ends lost 4 bases and 2 bases respectively, with 9 bases between them. CDR1 is PRHDT and CDR2 is FYEKMQ in the germline V gene (reference sequence). The length of the CDR3 is 13 residues. CDR3 DNA sequence: TGTGCCAGCAGCTCTTATGCGGCCTACGAGCAGTACTTC. Protein sequence: CASSSYAAYEQYF.

The V gene is TRBV27, the J gene TRBJ1-5; D gene ambiguous. V lost 1 base and J lost 7, with 11 bases in between. The CDR3 consists of 14 residues. In germline, CDR1 is MNHEY, CDR2 SMNVEV (reference sequence). The CDR3 region is CASSLWPGGQPQHF. The CDR3 region has the DNA TGTGCCAGCAGTTTATGGCCGGGAGGCCAGCCCCAGCATTTT.

Only one count was recorded for this clonotype. The rearrangement uses TRBV6-2 or TRBV6-3 and TRBJ2-1; perhaps D is TRBD1 or TRBD2 (5 bases each). The CDR3 contains 12 residues. Trimming removed 2 bases at V and 9 bases at J, with 8 bases between. CDR1 and CDR2 (germline): MNHEY, SVGEGT. This CDR3 is CASSYEGTEQFF. In DNA, the CDR3 is TGTGCCAGCAGTTACGAAGGGACTGAGCAGTTCTTC.

The chain combines TRBV12-3 or TRBV12-4 with TRBJ1-2; tentative D call: TRBD1 (6 bases). Trimming left V 4 bases short and J 6 bases short, with 12 bases between. CDR3 length: 13 amino acids. The CDR3 loop is CASSSDRIDGYTF. The CDR3 nucleotides read TGTGCCAGCAGTTCTGACAGGATCGATGGCTACACCTTC.

The chain uses TRBV30 and TRBJ1-2, with D unresolved. The V end was cut by 3 bases, the J end by 1 base, with 12 bases between. The CDR3 extends over 14 amino acids. The germline CDR1 and CDR2 sequences are GTSNPN and SVGIG (reference sequence). CDR3 region: CAWRPSTRNYGYTF. For the CDR3, the DNA is TGTGCCTGGAGGCCTTCGACCCGTAACTATGGCTACACCTTC. The variable domain in full, with the rest retrieved from reference TRBV30 and TRBJ1-2, is SQTIHQWPATLVQPVGSPLSLECTVEGTSNPNLYWYRQAAGRGLQLLFYSVGIGQISSEVPQNLSASRPQDRQFILSSKKLLLSDSGFYLCAWRPSTRNYGYTFGSGTRLTVV.

The chain combines TRBV7-9 with TRBJ1-1, with 8 bases lining up with TRBD1. Germline loops: CDR1 SEHNR, CDR2 FQNEAQ (reference sequence). The CDR3 is made up of 14 amino acids. The junction had 5 bases not matched to a gene; V was cut back by 4 bases and J by 4 bases. For the CDR3, the DNA is TGTGCCAGCAGCTGGCGGACAGGGAGCACTGAAGCTTTCTTT. Encoded protein: CASSWRTGSTEAFF.